This TCR beta chain was recorded in a study of glioma-infiltrating T cells after dendritic cell vaccination (dated by TCRdb to between 2015 and 2016). For the wider study: Of the approximately 15 glioblastoma patients in the cohort, all drawn from Phase I and II dendritic cell vaccination trials, 9 were newly diagnosed and 6 had recurrent disease. Patients received three intradermal dendritic cell vaccine injections at biweekly intervals in the arm below the axilla. Deep sequencing of TCR beta CDR3 regions was used to quantify tumor-infiltrating lymphocyte content and compare tumor and blood repertoires in dendritic cell-vaccinated glioblastoma patients. Survival after dendritic cell vaccination was correlated with TCR sequencing metrics such as TIL content and the overlap between tumor and blood repertoires. Between about 2002 and 2013, patients were given autologous tumor lysate-pulsed dendritic cell vaccination. To make the vaccine, monocyte-derived dendritic cells were cultured for 7 to 8 days with IL-4 and GM-CSF and then pulsed overnight with autologous tumor lysate.

TCRB CDR3 regions were amplified from around 1.9 ug genomic DNA, or all available DNA if less, using the immunoSEQ assay. The multiplex PCR employed 60 forward primers targeting TCR V beta segments and 13 reverse primers targeting J beta segments. To estimate reads per starting template, synthetic control templates were spiked into each sample at limiting dilution. The Illumina HiSeq System generated sequencing reads of 87 bp. The authors' pipeline ran thus. To remove PCR and sequencing errors, closely related sequences were merged with a nearest neighbor algorithm. TCR overlap was defined as the percentage of unique tumor TCR beta sequences that were also found in the peripheral blood of the same patient. The table comes from immuneACCESS by way of TCRdb, which keeps in-frame sequences with V and J called. Part of the clones is missing from these tables; in studies checked, under half for an unresolved V gene and the rest for unknown reasons. From that table come the V and J calls and clone size; the DNA was used to work out D and trimming. Across this sample there are 90,000 to 110,000 clones, with around 91% seen only once. Clones ranked in the top ten supply approximately 2.7% of the sample.

Findings and caveats that apply to the study as a whole: The three-group TCR overlap response model was characterized as speculative, and prospective validation of the model was stated to be required. The cohort was small and heterogeneous, with few patients having full blood and tumor sets and even fewer initial-recurrent tumor pairs. Higher estimated pretreatment TIL content predicted longer time to progression and overall survival after dendritic cell vaccination. TCR clonality showed no direct relationship with survival, which suggests that a diverse polyclonal response may matter.

The time point label, read with the paper, signifies: after dendritic cell vaccination, including at tumor progression/relapse. Selection of patients required sufficient residual fresh-frozen tumor tissue and over two years of available survival data. None of the glioblastoma patients carried an isocitrate dehydrogenase mutation, although molecular status otherwise varied. PBMC were collected before vaccination, two weeks after the third vaccination, and at tumor progression if tumor progression occurred. Genomic DNA was extracted with the Qiagen DNeasy Blood extraction Kit. Comments on this clone: It has no known antigen specificity. Base qualities are not provided; no much larger clone lies one nucleotide away.

The CDR3 runs 15 residues from the cysteine to the phenylalanine. The only DNA kept is the CDR3, 45 bases in frame from the first base. As encoded in the germline V gene (reference sequence), CDR1 is LNHDA while CDR2 is SQIVND. V trim: 2 bases; J trim: 5 bases; unmatched bases: 6. The rearrangement combines TRBV19 with TRBJ2-3; the central 8 bases match TRBD1. The sequencing here drew on blood, taken after dendritic cell vaccination. The receptor was isolated from a human donor with glioblastoma. The CDR3 here reads CASSIRQGSGDTQYF. The base sequence is TGTGCCAGTAGTATAAGACAGGGGAGTGGAGATACGCAGTATTTT.